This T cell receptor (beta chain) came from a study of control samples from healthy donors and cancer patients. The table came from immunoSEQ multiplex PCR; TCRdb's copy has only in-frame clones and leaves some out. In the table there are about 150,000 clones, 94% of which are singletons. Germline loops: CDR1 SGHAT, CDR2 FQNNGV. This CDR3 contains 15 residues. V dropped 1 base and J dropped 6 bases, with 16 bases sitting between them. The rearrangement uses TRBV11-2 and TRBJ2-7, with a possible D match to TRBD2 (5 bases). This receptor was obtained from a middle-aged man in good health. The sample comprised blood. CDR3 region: CASSLGVGSLAEQYF. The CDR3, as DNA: TGTGCCAGCAGCTTAGGGGTGGGGAGCTTGGCCGAGCAGTACTTC.